This T cell receptor beta chain was captured in a study of T cells in Graves' hyperthyroidism and ophthalmopathy. Amplified TCR beta CDR3 regions came from RNA transcripts. HTBI primers were used for first-round RT-PCR of the TCR CDR3. TCRdb used MiXCR to reprocess the multiplex PCR reads, holding one entry per CDR3 protein. Among approximately 740,000 distinct CDR3 sequences listed, 14% were seen once. On this clonotype: Its specificity is unknown.

Hyperthyroidism had been newly diagnosed in patients aged 18 to 65, and its duration was under 2 months. The authors obtained PBMCs from about 9.5 ml of fresh peripheral blood. Germline V CDR1 and CDR2: MDHEN, SYDVKM. The CDR3 sequence is 15 residues long. Trimming at V came to 7 bases and at J to 5 bases, leaving 10 bases not matched to a gene. The study's findings and limits: Ophthalmopathy, as predicted by the model, came a median about six months after the prediction.

The origin of this receptor is a woman between 18 and 29 years old with Graves' hyperthyroidism. The chain joins TRBV28 to TRBJ1-5; 8 bases line up with TRBD1. The sequencing sample was made of blood. The CDR3 bases are TGTGCCAGCACCACCCTCCAGGGGGCATATCAGCCCCAGCATTTT. Its protein product is CASTTLQGAYQPQHF.